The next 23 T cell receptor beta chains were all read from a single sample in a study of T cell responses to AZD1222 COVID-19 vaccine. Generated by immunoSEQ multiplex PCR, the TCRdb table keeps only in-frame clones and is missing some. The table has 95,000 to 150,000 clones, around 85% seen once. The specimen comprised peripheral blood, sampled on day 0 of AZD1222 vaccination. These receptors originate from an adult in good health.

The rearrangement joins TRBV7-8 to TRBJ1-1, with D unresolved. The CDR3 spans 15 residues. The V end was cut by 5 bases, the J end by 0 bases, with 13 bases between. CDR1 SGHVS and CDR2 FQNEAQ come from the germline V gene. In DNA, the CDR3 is TGTGCCAGCAGCCCGACCGGTACTATGAACACTGAAGCTTTCTTT. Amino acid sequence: CASSPTGTMNTEAFF.

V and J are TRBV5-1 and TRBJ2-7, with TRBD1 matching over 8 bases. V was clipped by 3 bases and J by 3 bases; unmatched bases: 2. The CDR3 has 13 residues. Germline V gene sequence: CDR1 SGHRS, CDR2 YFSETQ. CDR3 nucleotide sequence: TGCGCCAGCAGCTCCGGGACAGGCTACGAGCAGTACTTC. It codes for CASSSGTGYEQYF.

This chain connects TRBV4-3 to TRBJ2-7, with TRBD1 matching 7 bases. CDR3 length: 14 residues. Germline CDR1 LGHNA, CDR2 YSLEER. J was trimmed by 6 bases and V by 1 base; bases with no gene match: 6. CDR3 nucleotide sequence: TGCGCCAGCAGCCAAGGGACAGGCCACCTCGAGCAGTACTTC. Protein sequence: CASSQGTGHLEQYF.

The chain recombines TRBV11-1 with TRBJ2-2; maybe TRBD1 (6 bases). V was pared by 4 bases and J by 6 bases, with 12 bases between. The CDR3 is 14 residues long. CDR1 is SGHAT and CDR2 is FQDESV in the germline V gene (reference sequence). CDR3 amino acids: CASSSRQDSGELFF. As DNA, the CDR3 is TGTGCCAGCAGCTCTCGACAGGATTCCGGGGAGCTGTTTTTT.

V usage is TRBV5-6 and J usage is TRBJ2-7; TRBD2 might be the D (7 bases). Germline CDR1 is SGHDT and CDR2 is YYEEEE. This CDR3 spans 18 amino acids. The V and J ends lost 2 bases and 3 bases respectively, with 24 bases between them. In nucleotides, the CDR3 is TGTGCCAGCAGCTTCTTTGGACGGATTTCGGGGGGCCTCTACGAGCAGTACTTC. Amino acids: CASSFFGRISGGLYEQYF.

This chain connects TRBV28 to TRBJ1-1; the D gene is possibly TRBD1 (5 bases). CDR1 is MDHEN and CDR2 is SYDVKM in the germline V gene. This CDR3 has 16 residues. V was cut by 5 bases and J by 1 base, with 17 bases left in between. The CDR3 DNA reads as TGTGCCAGCAGTCCTGTCTTTGGGACTCAGAACACTGAAGCTTTCTTT. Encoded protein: CASSPVFGTQNTEAFF.

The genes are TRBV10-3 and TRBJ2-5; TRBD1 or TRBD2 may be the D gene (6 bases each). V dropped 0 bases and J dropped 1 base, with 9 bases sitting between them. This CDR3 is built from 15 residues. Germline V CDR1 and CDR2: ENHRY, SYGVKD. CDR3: CAISESGGLQETQYF. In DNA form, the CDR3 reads TGTGCCATCAGTGAGTCTGGGGGGCTCCAAGAGACCCAGTACTTC.

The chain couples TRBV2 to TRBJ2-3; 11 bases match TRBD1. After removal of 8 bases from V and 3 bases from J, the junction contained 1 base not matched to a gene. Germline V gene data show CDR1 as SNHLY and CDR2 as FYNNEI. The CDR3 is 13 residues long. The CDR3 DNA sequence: TGTGCCAGCGGGGACAGGGGGACAGATACGCAGTATTTT. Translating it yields CASGDRGTDTQYF.

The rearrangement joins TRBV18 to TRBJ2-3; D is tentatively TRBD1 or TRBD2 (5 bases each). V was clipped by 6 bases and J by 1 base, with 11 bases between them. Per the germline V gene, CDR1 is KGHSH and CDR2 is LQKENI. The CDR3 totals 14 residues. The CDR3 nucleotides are TGTGCCAGCTCTCGGGGCACGGGCACAGATACGCAGTATTTT. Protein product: CASSRGTGTDTQYF. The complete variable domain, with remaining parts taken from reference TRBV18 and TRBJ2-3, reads NAGVMQNPRHLVRRRGQEARLRCSPMKGHSHVYWYRQLPEEGLKFMVYLQKENIIDESGMPKERFSAEFPKEGPSILRIQQVVRGDSAAYFCASSRGTGTDTQYFGPGTRLTVL.

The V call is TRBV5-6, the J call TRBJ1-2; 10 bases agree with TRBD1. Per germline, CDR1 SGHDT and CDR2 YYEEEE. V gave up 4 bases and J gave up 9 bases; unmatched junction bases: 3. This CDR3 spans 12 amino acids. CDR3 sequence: CASSRDRGRYTF. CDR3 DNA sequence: TGTGCCAGCAGCCGGGACAGGGGACGCTACACCTTC.

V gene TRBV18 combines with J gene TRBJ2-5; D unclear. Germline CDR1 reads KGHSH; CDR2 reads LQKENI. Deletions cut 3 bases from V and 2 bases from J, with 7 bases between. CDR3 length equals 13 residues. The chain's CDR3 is CASSPGLQETQYF. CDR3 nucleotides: TGTGCCAGCTCACCGGGTTTACAAGAGACCCAGTACTTC.

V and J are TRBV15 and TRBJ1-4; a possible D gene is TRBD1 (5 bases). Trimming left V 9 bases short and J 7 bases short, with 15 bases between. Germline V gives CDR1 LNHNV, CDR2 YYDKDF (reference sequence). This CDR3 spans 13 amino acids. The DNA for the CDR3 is TGTGCCACGAAGAGGGGTGATGGTGAAAAACTGTTTTTT. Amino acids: CATKRGDGEKLFF.

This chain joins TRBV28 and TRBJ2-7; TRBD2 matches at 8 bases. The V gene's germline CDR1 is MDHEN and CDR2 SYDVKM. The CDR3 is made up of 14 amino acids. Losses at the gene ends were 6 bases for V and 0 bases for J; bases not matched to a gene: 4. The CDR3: CASSRSGVSYEQYF. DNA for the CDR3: TGTGCCAGCAGCCGTAGCGGGGTCTCCTACGAGCAGTACTTC.

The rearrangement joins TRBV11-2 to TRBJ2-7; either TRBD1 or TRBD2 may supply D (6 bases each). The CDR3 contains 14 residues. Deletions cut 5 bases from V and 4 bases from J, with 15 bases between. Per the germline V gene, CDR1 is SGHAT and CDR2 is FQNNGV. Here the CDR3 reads CASSAGQGRYEQYF. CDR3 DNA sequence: TGTGCCAGCAGCGCGGGGCAGGGGCGATACGAGCAGTACTTC.

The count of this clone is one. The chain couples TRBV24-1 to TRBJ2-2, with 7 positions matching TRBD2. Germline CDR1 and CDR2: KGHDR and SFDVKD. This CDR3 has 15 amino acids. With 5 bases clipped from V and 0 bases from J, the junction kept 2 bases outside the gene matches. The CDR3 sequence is CATSGGGTNTGELFF. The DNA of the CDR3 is TGTGCCACCAGTGGGGGGGGTACGAACACCGGGGAGCTGTTTTTT.

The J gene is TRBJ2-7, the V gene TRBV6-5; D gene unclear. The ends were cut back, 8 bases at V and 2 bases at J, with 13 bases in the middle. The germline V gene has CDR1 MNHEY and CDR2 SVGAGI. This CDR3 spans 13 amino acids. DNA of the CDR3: TGTGCCAGCGTAGGAAGGCCCACCTACGAGCAGTACTTC. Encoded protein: CASVGRPTYEQYF.

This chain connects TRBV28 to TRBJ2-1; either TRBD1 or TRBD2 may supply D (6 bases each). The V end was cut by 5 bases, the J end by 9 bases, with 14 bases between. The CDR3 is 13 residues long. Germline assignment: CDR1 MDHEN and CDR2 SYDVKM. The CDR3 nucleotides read TGTGCCAGCAGTCCTCAACAGGGAGGTGAGCAGTTCTTC. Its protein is CASSPQQGGEQFF.

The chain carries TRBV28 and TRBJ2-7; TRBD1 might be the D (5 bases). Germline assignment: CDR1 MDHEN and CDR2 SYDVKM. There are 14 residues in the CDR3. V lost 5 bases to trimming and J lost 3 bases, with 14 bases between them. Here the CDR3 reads CASSLRGQIYEQYF. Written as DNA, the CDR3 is TGTGCCAGCAGTCTAAGGGGCCAGATCTACGAGCAGTACTTC.

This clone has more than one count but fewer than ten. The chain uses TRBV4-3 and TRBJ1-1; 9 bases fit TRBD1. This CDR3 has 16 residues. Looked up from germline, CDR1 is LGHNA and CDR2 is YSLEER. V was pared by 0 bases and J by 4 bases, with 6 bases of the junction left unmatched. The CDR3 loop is CASSQEQGARRTEAFF. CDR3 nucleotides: TGCGCCAGCAGCCAAGAACAGGGGGCGCGGCGCACTGAAGCTTTCTTT.

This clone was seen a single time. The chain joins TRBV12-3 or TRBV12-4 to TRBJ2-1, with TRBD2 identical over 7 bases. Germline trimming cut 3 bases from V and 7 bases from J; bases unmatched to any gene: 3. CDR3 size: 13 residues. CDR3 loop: CASSLAGRNEQFF. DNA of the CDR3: TGTGCCAGCAGTTTGGCCGGGAGGAATGAGCAGTTCTTC.

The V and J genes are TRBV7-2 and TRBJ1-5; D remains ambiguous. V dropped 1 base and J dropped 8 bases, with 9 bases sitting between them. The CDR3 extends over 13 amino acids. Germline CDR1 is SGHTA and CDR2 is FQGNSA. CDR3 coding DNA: TGTGCCAGCAGCTTAGGGGTTCGGGAGCCCCAGCATTTT. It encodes CASSLGVREPQHF.

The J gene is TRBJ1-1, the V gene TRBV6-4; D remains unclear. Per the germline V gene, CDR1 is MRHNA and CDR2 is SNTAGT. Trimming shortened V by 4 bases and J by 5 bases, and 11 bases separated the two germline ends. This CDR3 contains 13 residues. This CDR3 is CASSVDAKTEAFF. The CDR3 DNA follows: TGTGCCAGCAGTGTAGACGCAAAGACTGAAGCTTTCTTT.

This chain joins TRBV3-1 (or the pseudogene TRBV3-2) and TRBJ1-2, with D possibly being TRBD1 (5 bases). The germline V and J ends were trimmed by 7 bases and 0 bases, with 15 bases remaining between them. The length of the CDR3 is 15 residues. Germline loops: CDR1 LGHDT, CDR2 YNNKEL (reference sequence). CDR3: CASTQGGRANYGYTF. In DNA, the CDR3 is TGTGCCAGCACCCAGGGAGGCAGAGCTAACTATGGCTACACCTTC.